These 11 T cell receptor beta chains share one sample of origin, sequenced in a study of cytomegalovirus exposure and HLA in healthy donors. In the PCR, 60 Vbeta and 13 Jbeta primers were used. TCRdb's copy holds only in-frame clones and misses some; the assay was immunoSEQ multiplex PCR. The sample has some 200,000 clones, roughly 80% seen once. The specimen sequenced was PBMCs. Every receptor here comes from a man aged 50 or older in good health and CMV-seronegative.

The rearrangement joins TRBV5-1 to TRBJ2-2, with 7 bases that match TRBD1. The trim removed 2 bases at V and 6 bases at J, leaving 7 bases unmatched. Germline CDR1 SGHRS, CDR2 YFSETQ. This CDR3 region has 15 residues. This chain's CDR3 is CASSLSDRDAGELFF. The CDR3 DNA reads as TGCGCCAGCAGCTTATCTGACAGGGATGCCGGGGAGCTGTTTTTT.

V and J are TRBV18 and TRBJ2-3; 9 nucleotides agree with TRBD2. The ends lost 3 bases at V and 3 bases at J; junction bases unmatched: 1. Germline CDR1 KGHSH, CDR2 LQKENI. The CDR3 loop spans 14 amino acids. Here the CDR3 reads CASSPGLATDTQYF. The CDR3 DNA reads as TGTGCCAGCTCACCGGGACTAGCTACAGATACGCAGTATTTT.

V is TRBV7-9 and J is TRBJ1-4; 11 nucleotides align to TRBD1. The germline V gene has CDR1 SEHNR and CDR2 FQNEAQ (reference sequence). The CDR3 has 14 amino acids. The trim removed 5 bases at V and 7 bases at J, leaving 3 bases unmatched. The DNA for the CDR3 is TGTGCCAGCAGCAAGGGACAGGGGGGTGAAAAACTGTTTTTT. This gives the protein CASSKGQGGEKLFF.

The count of this clone is one. CDR3 in DNA: TGCAGCGTTCTCGGGACTAGCACAGATACGCAGTATTTT. It is translated as CSVLGTSTDTQYF. V is TRBV29-1 and J is TRBJ2-3, with D possibly being TRBD2 (6 bases). The CDR3 contains 13 residues. V was cut by 5 bases and J by 0 bases, with 9 bases left in between. The germline V gene has CDR1 SQVTM and CDR2 ANQGSEA.

V and J are TRBV5-4 and TRBJ2-2; D is uncertain. The germline V and J ends were trimmed by 0 bases and 6 bases, with 6 bases remaining between them. The length of the CDR3 is 13 residues. In germline, CDR1 is SGHNT, CDR2 YYREEE (reference sequence). The CDR3 nucleotides read TGTGCCAGCAGCTTGGTTACAGCCGGGGAGCTGTTTTTT. Encoded protein: CASSLVTAGELFF.

CDR3 amino acids: CASGFDGAPIMNTEAFF. CDR3 sequence (DNA): TGTGCTAGTGGTTTTGATGGGGCTCCAATTATGAACACTGAAGCTTTCTTT. The chain uses TRBV12-5 and TRBJ1-1, with a weak D call TRBD1 (5 bases). CDR1 LGHNT and CDR2 FRNRAP come from the germline V gene. The V end was cut by 3 bases, the J end by 0 bases, with 17 bases between. This CDR3 contains 17 residues.

The chain employs TRBV4-1 and TRBJ2-1, with a possible D match to TRBD2 (6 bases). CDR1 MGHRA and CDR2 YSYEKL come from the germline V gene. V lost 2 bases to trimming and J lost 9 bases, with 14 bases between them. This CDR3 is built from 14 residues. DNA for the CDR3: TGCGCCAGCAGCCAACTTTGGAGGGGAGGTGAGCAGTTCTTC. Residues: CASSQLWRGGEQFF.

The chain carries TRBV15 and TRBJ2-3; 8 bases align to TRBD2. This CDR3 region has 15 residues. CDR1 and CDR2 from the germline V gene are LNHNV and YYDKDF (reference sequence). With V trimmed by 6 bases and J by 3 bases, 8 bases remained unmatched. CDR3 residues: CATRKRGTGTDTQYF. CDR3 sequence (DNA): TGTGCCACCAGAAAGCGGGGGACTGGAACAGATACGCAGTATTTT.

The chain's CDR3 is CASSTGTSNQPQHF. DNA of the CDR3: TGCGCCAGCAGCACCGGGACTTCCAATCAGCCCCAGCATTTT. The gene calls are TRBV5-1 and TRBJ1-5, with D maybe TRBD1 (5 bases). Germline CDR1 and CDR2: SGHRS and YFSETQ. With 4 bases removed from V and 3 bases from J, the gap between germline ends came to 11 bases. This CDR3 is 14 amino acids long.

The chain uses TRBV11-1 and TRBJ1-6, with 9 positions matching TRBD1. The CDR3 spans 15 residues. V lost 5 bases and J lost 10; bases outside the gene matches: 9. Germline CDR1 SGHAT, CDR2 FQDESV (reference sequence). The CDR3 DNA reads TGTGCCAGCAGCCTCGCACAGGGGGCGAGGTCACCCCTCCACTTT. Translating gives CASSLAQGARSPLHF. Together with reference TRBV11-1 and TRBJ1-6, the CDR3 gives the full variable domain: EAEVAQSPRYKITEKSQAVAFWCDPISGHATLYWYRQILGQGPELLVQFQDESVVDDSQLPKDRFSAERLKGVDSTLKIQPAELGDSAMYLCASSLAQGARSPLHFGNGTRLTVT.

CDR3 sequence reads: CASSLARPRGRADTEAFF. DNA of the CDR3: TGTGCCAGCAGCTTAGCTCGCCCCAGGGGGCGGGCGGATACTGAAGCTTTCTTT. The rearrangement joins TRBV11-2 to TRBJ1-1, with TRBD1 matching 8 bases. Losses at the gene ends were 1 base for V and 5 bases for J; bases not matched to a gene: 15. CDR1 and CDR2 from the germline V gene are SGHAT and FQNNGV. The CDR3 is 18 residues long.